This TCR beta chain was sequenced during a study of cytomegalovirus exposure and HLA in healthy donors. Generated by immunoSEQ multiplex PCR, the TCRdb table keeps only in-frame clones and is missing some. The sample has more than 55,000 clones, 90% to 96% seen once; the top ten hold 0.9% to 1%. There are 16 residues in the CDR3. The germline V gene has CDR1 PRHDT and CDR2 FYEKMQ (reference sequence). Germline trimming cut 5 bases from V and 1 base from J; bases unmatched to any gene: 4. This sequence joins TRBV13 and TRBJ2-3, with 12 bases matching TRBD2. This receptor was taken from a man between 18 and 29 years old in good health and CMV-seronegative. The sample consisted of PBMCs. The DNA for the CDR3 is TGTGCCAGCAGCCAACGGACTAGCGGGGGCACAGATACGCAGTATTTT. It yields the protein CASSQRTSGGTDTQYF. Filled out from reference TRBV13 and TRBJ2-3, the complete variable domain reads AAGVIQSPRHLIKEKRETATLKCYPIPRHDTVYWYQQGPGQDPQFLISFYEKMQSDKGSIPDRFSAQQFSDYHSELNMSSLELGDSALYFCASSQRTSGGTDTQYFGPGTRLTVL.